The T cell receptor (beta chain) described here comes from a study of T cells in Graves' hyperthyroidism and ophthalmopathy (dated by TCRdb to about 2019). Study-wide context: Peripheral blood samples were taken at initial diagnosis, before any treatment was given. To identify TCR V-J signatures that set the groups apart, the researchers used a discovery cohort of about a hundred patients, made up of 43 with Graves' ophthalmopathy and 55 to 65 with stable Graves' hyperthyroidism. An independent validation cohort of around 19 hyperthyroidism patients and roughly 16 patients who later progressed to ophthalmopathy tested prospective prediction of ophthalmopathy. The 75 to 100 discovery patients were divided at random into training and test sets in a 7:3 ratio. The study also compared thyroid tissue and blood T-cell repertoires from a handful of Graves' hyperthyroidism patients. After blood sampling, hyperthyroidism patients were treated with methimazole at a starting dose of 30 mg daily, and ophthalmopathy patients were treated with high-dose intravenous methylprednisolone. The paper reports TCR Vbeta CDR3 sequencing of approximately 140 peripheral blood samples: 40 to 45 ophthalmopathy, 70 to 85 hyperthyroidism and around 17 progressor patients.

Stable Graves' hyperthyroidism was defined as no progression to ophthalmopathy during 18 months of follow-up. Hyperthyroidism patients were newly diagnosed, had a disease duration of under 2 months, and were aged 18 to 65 years. Patients with uncontrolled infections, other autoimmune diseases, pregnancy or lactation were excluded. Diagnoses were based on clinical symptoms, serum thyroxine and TRAb, thyroid ultrasound and orbital computed tomography. PBMCs were separated from roughly 9.3 ml of fresh peripheral blood using Ficoll-Paque density gradient centrifugation. Total RNA was extracted with Trizol reagent, and quality was checked on an Agilent 2100 Bioanalyzer. At least ten counts were recorded for this clonotype. Its antigen specificity is not known. No base-level quality is on record; no much larger clone is a single base apart. Study-wide findings and limitations: Sample size was not statistically predetermined, and investigators were not blinded to group allocation. Most expanded thyroid clonotypes (frequency above 0.001) were also detected in blood, suggesting blood repertoires may reflect thyroid immune responses. In cross-validation, a model built on a 13 V-J signature told ophthalmopathy apart from stable hyperthyroidism with 85% to 90% sensitivity and approximately 81% specificity, and in testing the same model reached 80%/75%. In validation, the model predicted progression to ophthalmopathy a median of around six months before onset, with roughly 70% sensitivity and 72.22% specificity.

The cysteine opens and the phenylalanine closes a CDR3 of 15 amino acids. CDR3 DNA is the only sequence kept; it has 45 bases, read in frame from the first base. Germline trimming amounts to 5 bases on V and 9 bases on J, with 13 as the count of junction bases outside the gene matches. As encoded in the germline V gene (reference sequence), CDR1 is LNHNV while CDR2 is YYDKDF. Amplification of TCR beta CDR3 regions was carried out from RNA transcripts. A first-round RT-PCR of the TCR CDR3 used the HTBI primer set with the Qiagen OneStep RT-PCR kit. A second multiplex PCR round built the libraries, followed by size selection and purification. Sequencing of the libraries was done on an Illumina HiSeq2000 using paired-end 100 bp reads. The study's own analysis went as follows. SOAPnuke was used to process the raw data, with reads discarded if the reads contained adapters or uncalled bases, had a mean Phred below 15, or lacked an exact constant-primer or identifier match. COPE v1.2.5 was used to merge the high-quality paired reads, and each unique nucleotide sequence was defined as a clonotype. MiTCR v1.1 was used to align the clonotypes against IMGT TRBV, TRBD and TRBJ reference segments. Analysis was restricted to V-J combinations with a frequency above 0.0001, which covered about 99% of repertoires. The TCS score was defined as the ratio of F50 (clonal expansion) to E x V (chaos), calculated using BLOSUM62-based TCRdist between CDR3 peptides within each V-J. Welch's t-statistics and random forest reduced roughly 500 V-J features to 13, which were used in a naive Bayes classifier (R e1071). In-frame beta chains were kept once TCRdb had trimmed the public reads at Q25 with fastp and called clones with MiXCR. Merged by CDR3 protein, the rows form single entries marked with the most common genes and DNA. These V and J calls derive from TCRdb rather than the authors' analysis. The sample table lists about 690,000 distinct CDR3 sequences, roughly 17% of them with a count of one. The ten largest clonotypes hold about 16% of the sample.

This receptor was taken from a man in his forties or fifties with Graves' hyperthyroidism. The chain is assembled from TRBV15 and TRBJ2-1; a stretch of 7 junction bases matches TRBD1. The sequencing input was blood. DNA sequence: TGTGCCACCAGCCCGACGGGACAGATTGACGGTGAGCAGTTCTTC. It translates as CATSPTGQIDGEQFF.